This note documents a single T cell receptor (beta chain) sequence. Trimming shortened V by 6 bases and J by 7 bases, and 19 bases separated the two germline ends. There are 16 residues in the CDR3. Germline V gene sequence: CDR1 MNHNY, CDR2 SVGAGI (reference sequence). TCRdb's table, derived via immunoSEQ multiplex PCR, lists solely in-frame clones and lacks some. The sample holds around 70,000 clones, around 70% seen once. This record belongs to a study of blood T cell repertoires in COVID-19. Whole-study context: Researchers got acute and convalescent COVID-19 samples from the United States, Italy and Spain.

V usage is TRBV6-6 and J usage is TRBJ1-6, with D possibly matching TRBD1 (5 bases). The source is an older man with acute or convalescent COVID-19. The sequencing input was peripheral blood. The CDR3 region is CASSLRAWAANSPLHF. In DNA, the CDR3 is TGTGCCAGCAGCCTCAGGGCTTGGGCCGCGAATTCACCCCTCCACTTT.